This TCR beta chain was retrieved from a study of cytotoxic CD8 clonotypes in ibrutinib-treated CLL. The overall study: Average yields of about 260,000 productive templates and 94,082 productive rearrangements characterized the samples.

The CDR3 covers 14 residues. Germline V gives CDR1 SGHAT, CDR2 FQNNGV. V shed 5 bases and J 8 bases; nucleotides not matched to a gene: 8. As concerns this clone: As yet, its antigen is unknown.

Here immunoSEQ multiplex PCR was the method, and the copy in TCRdb shows in-frame clones only, minus some. This sample carries about 310,000 clones, 80% of them seen once, and the ten largest clones take over 5.5%. Study findings and constraints: Baseline-level clonality went beyond age-matched healthy donors and moved in step with circulating CD8+ T-cell counts. Public clonotypes were uncommon and contracted or stayed stable on treatment.

The TCR sequence derives from a human donor with chronic lymphocytic leukemia. The sample was PBMCs, taken before ibrutinib treatment. This rearrangement joins TRBV11-2 to TRBJ1-4, with 7 bases that match TRBD1. The CDR3 bases are TGTGCCAGCAGCATCGGGCAGGGGGGCGAAAAACTGTTTTTT. This encodes CASSIGQGGEKLFF.